This is a list of T cell receptor beta chains from one sample in a study of blood T cell repertoires in COVID-19. Only in-frame clones appear in the TCRdb table, and some are missing; sequencing was by immunoSEQ multiplex PCR. The sample contains over 90,000 clones, approximately 81% of which appear only once. The specimen was peripheral blood. The receptor set was obtained from a man in his 60s with acute or convalescent COVID-19. Each CDR3 is given with its conserved first and last residue. The D gene is left open where the match is weak. Some rows have no size entry. The others give once, few or many, or a class for an expanded clone.

clone size	V gene	J gene	D gene	CDR3 protein	CDR3 DNA
few	TRBV5-1	TRBJ1-1	TRBD1	CASSSVSGQGAFF	TGCGCCAGCAGCTCCGTTTCTGGACAGGGAGCTTTCTTT
NA	TRBV19	TRBJ2-3	NA	CASSPPWRERDTQYF	TGTGCCAGTAGTCCGCCTTGGAGGGAGAGAGATACGCAGTATTTT
few	TRBV7-8	TRBJ1-5	NA	CASSLANVLGPQHF	TGTGCCAGCAGCTTAGCCAACGTGCTAGGGCCCCAGCATTTT
NA	TRBV11-2	TRBJ1-4	NA	CASSLLRGQGTNEKLFF	TGTGCCAGCAGCTTATTGCGGGGGCAGGGCACTAATGAAAAACTGTTTTTT
few	TRBV7-2	TRBJ2-7	NA	CASSRTVGPYEQYF	TGTGCCAGCAGCCGGACAGTGGGCCCCTACGAGCAGTACTTC
NA	TRBV6-2/TRBV6-3	TRBJ1-2	NA	CASSYPTTPGGYGYTF	TGTGCCAGCAGTTACCCTACGACACCCGGGGGCTATGGCTACACCTTC
NA	TRBV4-1	TRBJ2-7	NA	CASSQRQASSYEQYF	TGCGCCAGCAGCCAAAGACAGGCGAGCTCCTACGAGCAGTACTTC
few	TRBV12-3/TRBV12-4	TRBJ2-1	NA	CATTPDSYNEQFF	TGTGCCACCACCCCCGACTCATACAATGAGCAGTTCTTC
NA	TRBV6-5	TRBJ1-4	NA	CASSYYGGEKLFF	TGTGCCAGCAGTTACTATGGGGGCGAAAAACTGTTTTTT
NA	TRBV6-6	TRBJ1-4	NA	CASSQQGEVSEGEKLFF	TGTGCCAGCAGTCAACAGGGTGAGGTGAGCGAAGGTGAAAAACTGTTTTTT
NA	TRBV4-1	TRBJ2-1	NA	CASSLNGGQFF	TGCGCCAGCAGCTTGAACGGGGGGCAGTTCTTC
NA	TRBV19	TRBJ1-3	NA	CASSGGKGSSGNTIYF	TGTGCCAGTAGTGGGGGGAAGGGGAGCTCTGGAAACACCATATATTTT
NA	TRBV6-5	TRBJ1-1	TRBD1	CASSYGTATNTEAFF	TGTGCCAGCAGTTACGGGACAGCTACGAACACTGAAGCTTTCTTT
once	TRBV7-2	TRBJ1-3	NA	CASSLGRGSGNTIYF	TGTGCCAGCAGCTTAGGCAGGGGTTCTGGAAACACCATATATTTT
NA	TRBV10-3	TRBJ2-1	NA	CAISVADINNEQFF	TGTGCCATCAGTGTGGCGGACATTAACAATGAGCAGTTCTTC
once	TRBV11-3	TRBJ1-2	TRBD1	CASSLVQGANYGYTF	TGTGCCAGCAGCTTAGTACAGGGGGCTAACTATGGCTACACCTTC
NA	TRBV7-9	TRBJ2-2	TRBD1	CASSSGQGAGTGELFF	TGTGCCAGCAGCTCAGGACAGGGGGCTGGCACCGGGGAGCTGTTTTTT
NA	TRBV18	TRBJ2-1	TRBD1	CASSASTGMHNEQFF	TGTGCCAGCTCAGCCTCGACAGGGATGCACAATGAGCAGTTCTTC
NA	TRBV5-1	TRBJ2-7	TRBD1	CASSPGQGSYEQYF	TGCGCCAGCAGTCCGGGACAGGGATCCTACGAGCAGTACTTC
NA	TRBV18	TRBJ2-7	TRBD2	CASSPGLAGTSYEQYF	TGTGCCAGCTCACCGGGGCTAGCGGGAACCTCCTACGAGCAGTACTTC
once	TRBV18	TRBJ1-1	NA	CASSPDLRDTEAFF	TGTGCCAGCTCACCAGACCTCCGGGACACTGAAGCTTTCTTT
few	TRBV11-1	TRBJ2-7	NA	CASSLVPAYEQYF	TGTGCCAGCAGCTTAGTTCCAGCCTACGAGCAGTACTTC
once	TRBV6-5	TRBJ1-2	TRBD1	CASRPDRGKGYTF	TGTGCCAGCAGACCCGACAGGGGGAAAGGCTACACCTTC
NA	TRBV19	TRBJ1-5	TRBD1	CASSRDRDQPQHF	TGTGCCAGTAGTAGGGACAGGGATCAGCCCCAGCATTTT
NA	TRBV11-3	TRBJ2-2	NA	CASSGRLVSGELFF	TGTGCCAGCAGCGGCCGACTAGTTTCCGGGGAGCTGTTTTTT
once	TRBV19	TRBJ1-3	NA	CASTIPSQGSGNTIYF	TGTGCCAGTACCATTCCATCTCAGGGATCCGGAAACACCATATATTTT
NA	TRBV5-1	TRBJ2-7	TRBD2	CASSPRTSGGEQYF	TGCGCCAGCAGCCCGAGGACTAGCGGTGGTGAGCAGTACTTC
once	TRBV27	TRBJ2-1	TRBD2	CASKKGTSGAYNEQFF	TGTGCCAGCAAGAAGGGGACTAGCGGGGCCTACAATGAGCAGTTCTTC
NA	TRBV20-1	TRBJ2-1	NA	CSARPGEPQFF	TGCAGTGCTAGACCGGGAGAACCGCAGTTCTTC
once	TRBV5-8	TRBJ2-1	TRBD2	CASSLDAGGPNEQFF	TGTGCCAGCAGCTTGGATGCGGGGGGCCCCAATGAGCAGTTCTTC
NA	TRBV6-4	TRBJ1-2	TRBD1	CASSEGTGDYGYTF	TGTGCCAGCAGTGAAGGGACAGGGGACTATGGCTACACCTTC
NA	TRBV28	TRBJ1-1	NA	CASSLASEPMNTEAFF	TGTGCCAGCAGTTTAGCGTCGGAGCCTATGAACACTGAAGCTTTCTTT
NA	TRBV5-1	TRBJ2-7	TRBD2	CASSSIGTSGEQYF	TGCGCCAGCAGCTCGATCGGGACTAGCGGCGAGCAGTACTTC
NA	TRBV29-1	TRBJ2-1	NA	CSVLGTGTGDNEQFF	TGCAGCGTTTTGGGGACCGGGACTGGGGACAATGAGCAGTTCTTC
NA	TRBV6-2/TRBV6-3	TRBJ1-3	NA	CASSDLQGRGNTIYF	TGTGCCAGCAGTGACCTCCAGGGGAGAGGAAACACCATATATTTT
NA	TRBV9	TRBJ2-5	TRBD1	CASNRGQGETQYF	TGTGCCAGCAACCGGGGACAGGGGGAGACCCAGTACTTC
few	TRBV27	TRBJ2-1	TRBD2	CASSLRAGGYNEQFF	TGTGCCAGCAGTCTTCGAGCGGGAGGCTACAATGAGCAGTTCTTC
NA	TRBV20-1	TRBJ2-1	TRBD2	CSASRSGRAYNEQFF	TGCAGTGCTAGTCGGTCCGGGAGGGCCTACAATGAGCAGTTCTTC
NA	TRBV5-8	TRBJ1-4	NA	CASSSGVVTNEKLFF	TGTGCCAGCAGCTCAGGGGTAGTCACTAATGAAAAACTGTTTTTT
NA	TRBV6-6	TRBJ2-7	TRBD1	CASSLQGARSYEQYF	TGTGCCAGCAGTTTACAGGGGGCGCGTTCCTACGAGCAGTACTTC
NA	TRBV11-2	TRBJ2-1	TRBD2	CASRTSGGRVNEQFF	TGTGCCAGCAGGACTTCGGGAGGGCGAGTGAATGAGCAGTTCTTC